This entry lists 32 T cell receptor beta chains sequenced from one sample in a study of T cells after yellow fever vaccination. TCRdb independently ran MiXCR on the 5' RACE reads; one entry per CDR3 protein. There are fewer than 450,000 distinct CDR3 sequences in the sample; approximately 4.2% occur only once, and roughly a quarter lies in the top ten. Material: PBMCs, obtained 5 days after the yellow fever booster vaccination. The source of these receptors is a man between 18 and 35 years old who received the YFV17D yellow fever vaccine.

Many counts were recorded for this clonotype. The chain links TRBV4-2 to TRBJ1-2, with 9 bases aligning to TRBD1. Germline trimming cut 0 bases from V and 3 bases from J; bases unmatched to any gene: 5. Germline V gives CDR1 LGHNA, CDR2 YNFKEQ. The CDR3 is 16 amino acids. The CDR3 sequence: CASSQDLGQGYYGYTF. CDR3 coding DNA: TGTGCCAGCAGCCAAGATCTCGGACAGGGGTACTATGGCTACACCTTC.

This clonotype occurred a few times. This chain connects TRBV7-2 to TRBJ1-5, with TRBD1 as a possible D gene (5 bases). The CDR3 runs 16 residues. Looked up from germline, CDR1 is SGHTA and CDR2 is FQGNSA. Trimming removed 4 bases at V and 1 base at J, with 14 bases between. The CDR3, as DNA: TGTGCCAGCAGCTCCGCATCAGAGGGGAGCAATCAGCCCCAGCATTTT. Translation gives CASSSASEGSNQPQHF.

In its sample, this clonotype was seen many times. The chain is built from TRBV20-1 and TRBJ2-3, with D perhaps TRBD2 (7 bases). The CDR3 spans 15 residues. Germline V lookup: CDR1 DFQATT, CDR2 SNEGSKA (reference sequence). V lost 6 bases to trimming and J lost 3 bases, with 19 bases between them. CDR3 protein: CSAQRGAGITDTQYF. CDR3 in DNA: TGCAGTGCACAACGGGGGGCCGGGATTACAGATACGCAGTATTTT.

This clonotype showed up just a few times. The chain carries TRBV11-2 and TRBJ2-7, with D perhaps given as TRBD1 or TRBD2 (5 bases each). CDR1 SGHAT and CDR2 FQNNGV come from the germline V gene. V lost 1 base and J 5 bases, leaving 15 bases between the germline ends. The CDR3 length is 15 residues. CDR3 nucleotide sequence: TGTGCCAGCAGCTTAGGGGGGTCGGGTAGGGACGAGCAGTACTTC. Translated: CASSLGGSGRDEQYF.

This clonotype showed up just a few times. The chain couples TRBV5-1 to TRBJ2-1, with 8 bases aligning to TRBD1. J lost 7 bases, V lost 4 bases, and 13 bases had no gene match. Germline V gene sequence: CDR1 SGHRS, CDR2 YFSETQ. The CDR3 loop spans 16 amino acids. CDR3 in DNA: TGCGCCAGCAGCCTCTCTTATGGACAGGGAGTTAATGAGCAGTTCTTC. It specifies CASSLSYGQGVNEQFF.

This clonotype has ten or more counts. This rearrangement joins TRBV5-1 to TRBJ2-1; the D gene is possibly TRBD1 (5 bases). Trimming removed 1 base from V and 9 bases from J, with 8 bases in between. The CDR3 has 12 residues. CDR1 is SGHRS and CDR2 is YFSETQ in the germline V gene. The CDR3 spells CASSLQGIEQFF. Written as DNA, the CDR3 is TGCGCCAGCAGCTTGCAGGGTATTGAGCAGTTCTTC.

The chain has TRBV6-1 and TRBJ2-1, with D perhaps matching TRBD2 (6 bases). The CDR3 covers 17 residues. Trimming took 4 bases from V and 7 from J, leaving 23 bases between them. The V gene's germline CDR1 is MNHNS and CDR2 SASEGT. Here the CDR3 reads CASSGVSGTPSGNEQFF. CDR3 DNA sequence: TGTGCCAGCAGTGGGGTGTCCGGGACTCCCTCGGGGAATGAGCAGTTCTTC.

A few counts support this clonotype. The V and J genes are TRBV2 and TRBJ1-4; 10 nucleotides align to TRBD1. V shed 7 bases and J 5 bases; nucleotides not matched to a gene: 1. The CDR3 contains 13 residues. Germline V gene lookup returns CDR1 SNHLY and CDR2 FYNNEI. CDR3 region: CASKGQGNEKLFF. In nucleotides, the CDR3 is TGTGCCAGCAAGGGACAGGGGAATGAAAAACTGTTTTTT. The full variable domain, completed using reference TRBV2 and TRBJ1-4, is EPEVTQTPSHQVTQMGQEVILRCVPISNHLYFYWYRQILGQKVEFLVSFYNNEISEKSEIFDDQFSVERPDGSNFTLKIRSTKLEDSAMYFCASKGQGNEKLFFGSGTQLSVL.

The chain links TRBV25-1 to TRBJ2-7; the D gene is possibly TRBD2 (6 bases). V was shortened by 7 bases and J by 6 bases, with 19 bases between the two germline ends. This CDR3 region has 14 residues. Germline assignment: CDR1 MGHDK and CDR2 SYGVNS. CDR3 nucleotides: TGTGCCAGCAACGCGGGGTCGGTTTGGTTCGAGCAGTACGTC. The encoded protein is CASNAGSVWFEQYV.

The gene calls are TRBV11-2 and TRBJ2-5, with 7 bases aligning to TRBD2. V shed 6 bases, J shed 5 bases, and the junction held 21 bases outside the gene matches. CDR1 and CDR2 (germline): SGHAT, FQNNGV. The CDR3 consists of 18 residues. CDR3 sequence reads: CASRSRASLAAKVETQYF. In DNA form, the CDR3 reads TGTGCCAGCAGGTCTCGAGCCTCCCTAGCGGCGAAGGTGGAGACCCAGTACTTC.

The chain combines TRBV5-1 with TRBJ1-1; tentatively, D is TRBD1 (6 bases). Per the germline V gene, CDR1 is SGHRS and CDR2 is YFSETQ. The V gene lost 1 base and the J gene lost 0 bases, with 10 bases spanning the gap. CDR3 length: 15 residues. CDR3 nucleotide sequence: TGCGCCAGCAGCTTGAGGGGGACGGTGAACACTGAAGCTTTCTTT. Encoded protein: CASSLRGTVNTEAFF.

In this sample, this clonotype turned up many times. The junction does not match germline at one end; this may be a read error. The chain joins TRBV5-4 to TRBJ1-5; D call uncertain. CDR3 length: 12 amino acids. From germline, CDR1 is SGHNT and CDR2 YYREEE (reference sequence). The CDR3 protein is CASSLSSQPQHF. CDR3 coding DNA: TGTGCCAGCAGCTTGAGCAGTCAGCCCCAGCATTTT.

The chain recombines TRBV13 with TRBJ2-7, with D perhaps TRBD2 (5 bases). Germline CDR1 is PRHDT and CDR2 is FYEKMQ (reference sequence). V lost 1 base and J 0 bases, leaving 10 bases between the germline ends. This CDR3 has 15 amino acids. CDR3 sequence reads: CASSLVGLSSYEQYF. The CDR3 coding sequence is TGTGCCAGCAGCTTAGTTGGACTCAGCTCCTACGAGCAGTACTTC.

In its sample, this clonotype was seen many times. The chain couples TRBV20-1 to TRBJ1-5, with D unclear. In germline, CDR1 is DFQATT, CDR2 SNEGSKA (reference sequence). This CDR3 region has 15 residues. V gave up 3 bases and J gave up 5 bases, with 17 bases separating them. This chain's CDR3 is CSARPLLAGDQPQHF. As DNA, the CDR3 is TGCAGTGCTAGGCCCCTATTAGCCGGGGATCAGCCCCAGCATTTT.

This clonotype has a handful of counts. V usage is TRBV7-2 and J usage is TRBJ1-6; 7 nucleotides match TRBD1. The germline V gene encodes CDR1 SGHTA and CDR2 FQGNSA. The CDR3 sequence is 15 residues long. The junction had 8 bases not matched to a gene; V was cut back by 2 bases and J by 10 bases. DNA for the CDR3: TGTGCCAGCAGCTTATCGTACAGGGGAGGATCACCCCTCCACTTT. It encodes CASSLSYRGGSPLHF.

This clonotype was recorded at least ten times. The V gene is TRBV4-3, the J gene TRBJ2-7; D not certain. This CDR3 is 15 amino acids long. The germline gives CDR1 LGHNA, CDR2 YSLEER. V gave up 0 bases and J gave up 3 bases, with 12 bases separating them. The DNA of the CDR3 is TGCGCCAGCAGCCAAGATGCGTATGTGAGCTACGAGCAGTACTTC. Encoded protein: CASSQDAYVSYEQYF.

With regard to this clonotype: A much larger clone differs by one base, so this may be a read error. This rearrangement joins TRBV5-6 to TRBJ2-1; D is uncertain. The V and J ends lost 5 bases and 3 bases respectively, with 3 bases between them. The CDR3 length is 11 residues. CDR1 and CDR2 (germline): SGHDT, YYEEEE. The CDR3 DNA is TGTGCCAGCAGACACTACAATGAGCAGTTCTTC. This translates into CASRHYNEQFF.

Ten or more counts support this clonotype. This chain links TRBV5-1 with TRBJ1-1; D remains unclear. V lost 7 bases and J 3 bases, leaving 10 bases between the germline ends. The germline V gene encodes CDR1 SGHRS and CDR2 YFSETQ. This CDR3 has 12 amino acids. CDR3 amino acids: CASSTRDTEAFF. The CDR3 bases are TGCGCCAGCTCGACCCGGGACACTGAAGCTTTCTTT.

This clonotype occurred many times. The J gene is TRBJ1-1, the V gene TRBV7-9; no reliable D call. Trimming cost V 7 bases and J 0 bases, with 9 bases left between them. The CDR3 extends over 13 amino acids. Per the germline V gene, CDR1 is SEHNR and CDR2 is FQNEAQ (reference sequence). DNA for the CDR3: TGTGCCAGCACCCTAGGGCTGAACACTGAAGCTTTCTTT. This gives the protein CASTLGLNTEAFF. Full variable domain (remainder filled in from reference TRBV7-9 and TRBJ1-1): DTGVSQNPRHKITKRGQNVTFRCDPISEHNRLYWYRQTLGQGPEFLTYFQNEAQLEKSRLLSDRFSAERPKGSFSTLEIQRTEQGDSAMYLCASTLGLNTEAFFGQGTRLTVV.

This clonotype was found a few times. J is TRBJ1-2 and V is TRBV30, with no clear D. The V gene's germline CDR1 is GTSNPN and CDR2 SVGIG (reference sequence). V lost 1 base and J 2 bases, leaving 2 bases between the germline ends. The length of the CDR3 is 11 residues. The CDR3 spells CAWSENYGYTF. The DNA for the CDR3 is TGTGCCTGGAGTGAGAACTATGGCTACACCTTC.

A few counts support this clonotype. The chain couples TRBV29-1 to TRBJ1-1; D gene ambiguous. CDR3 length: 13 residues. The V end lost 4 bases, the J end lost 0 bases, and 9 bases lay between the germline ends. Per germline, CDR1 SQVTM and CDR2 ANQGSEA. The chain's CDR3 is CSVVVGVNTEAFF. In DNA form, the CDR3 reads TGCAGCGTTGTCGTCGGTGTGAACACTGAAGCTTTCTTT. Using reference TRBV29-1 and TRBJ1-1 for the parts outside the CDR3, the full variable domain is SAVISQKPSRDICQRGTSLTIQCQVDSQVTMMFWYRQQPGQSLTLIATANQGSEATYESGFVIDKFPISRPNLTFSTLTVSNMSPEDSSIYLCSVVVGVNTEAFFGQGTRLTVV.

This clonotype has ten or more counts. The CDR3 spells CASSATYNEQFF. The CDR3 DNA reads TGTGCCAGCAGTGCCACCTACAATGAGCAGTTCTTC. The V gene is TRBV2, the J gene TRBJ2-1; D is ambiguous. The germline gives CDR1 SNHLY, CDR2 FYNNEI. This CDR3 has 12 residues. V lost 4 bases to trimming and J lost 2 bases, with 3 bases between them.

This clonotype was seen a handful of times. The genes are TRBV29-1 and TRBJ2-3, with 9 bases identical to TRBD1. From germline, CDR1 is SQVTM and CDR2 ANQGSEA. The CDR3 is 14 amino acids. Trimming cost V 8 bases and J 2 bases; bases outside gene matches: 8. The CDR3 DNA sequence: TGCAGCACAACCGGGACAGGGTACACAGATACGCAGTATTTT. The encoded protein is CSTTGTGYTDTQYF.

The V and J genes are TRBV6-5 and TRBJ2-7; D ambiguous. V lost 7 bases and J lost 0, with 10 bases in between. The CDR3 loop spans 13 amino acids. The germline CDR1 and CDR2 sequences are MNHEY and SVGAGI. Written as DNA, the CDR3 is TGTGCCAGCATGGCCACCAGCTCCTACGAGCAGTACTTC. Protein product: CASMATSSYEQYF.

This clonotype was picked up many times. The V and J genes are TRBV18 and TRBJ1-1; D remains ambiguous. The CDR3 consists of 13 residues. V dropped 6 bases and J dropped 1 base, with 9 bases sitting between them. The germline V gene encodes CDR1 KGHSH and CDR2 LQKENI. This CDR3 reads CASSKEQNTEAFF. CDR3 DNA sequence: TGTGCCAGCTCGAAAGAACAGAACACTGAAGCTTTCTTT.

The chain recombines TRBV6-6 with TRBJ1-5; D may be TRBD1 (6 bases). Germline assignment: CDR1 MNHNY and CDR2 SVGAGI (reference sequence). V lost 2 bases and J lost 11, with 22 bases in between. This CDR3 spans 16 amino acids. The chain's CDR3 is CASSYPSGGAIVAQHF. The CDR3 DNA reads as TGTGCCAGCAGTTACCCTTCCGGGGGGGCGATTGTAGCCCAGCATTTT.

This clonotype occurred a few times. The CDR3 region has the DNA TGCAGCGTTAGGAGGGATTCCGGGGAGCTGTTTTTT. This gives the protein CSVRRDSGELFF. The chain couples TRBV29-1 to TRBJ2-2; the D gene is possibly TRBD2 (6 bases). V lost 5 bases and J 6 bases, leaving 10 bases between the germline ends. Germline V gene data show CDR1 as SQVTM and CDR2 as ANQGSEA. This CDR3 region has 12 residues.

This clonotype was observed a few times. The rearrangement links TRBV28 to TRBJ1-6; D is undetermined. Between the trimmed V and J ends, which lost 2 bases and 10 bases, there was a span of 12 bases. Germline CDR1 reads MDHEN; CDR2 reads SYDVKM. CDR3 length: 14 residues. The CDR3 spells CASSLKRLRSPLHF. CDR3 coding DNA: TGTGCCAGCAGTTTAAAACGGTTGAGATCACCCCTCCACTTT.

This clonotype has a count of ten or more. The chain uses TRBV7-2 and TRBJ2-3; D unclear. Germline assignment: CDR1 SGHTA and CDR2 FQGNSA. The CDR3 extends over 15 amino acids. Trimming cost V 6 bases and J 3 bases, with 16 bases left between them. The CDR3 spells CASRLAVGPTDTQYF. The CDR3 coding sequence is TGTGCCAGCAGGCTGGCGGTTGGGCCGACAGATACGCAGTATTTT.

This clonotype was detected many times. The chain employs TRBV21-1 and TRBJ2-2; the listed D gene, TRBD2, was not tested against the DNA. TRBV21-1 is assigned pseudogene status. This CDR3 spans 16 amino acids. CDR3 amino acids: CASSKDSSGGSGELFF. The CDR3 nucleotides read TGTGCCAGCAGCAAAGACTCTAGCGGGGGTAGCGGGGAGCTGTTTTTT.

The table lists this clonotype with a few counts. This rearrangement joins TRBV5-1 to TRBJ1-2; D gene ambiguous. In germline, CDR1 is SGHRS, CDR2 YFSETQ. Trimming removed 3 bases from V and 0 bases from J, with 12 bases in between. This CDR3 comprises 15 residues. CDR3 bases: TGCGCCAGCAGCTGGTCGGGGATGGCTAACTATGGCTACACCTTC. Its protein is CASSWSGMANYGYTF.

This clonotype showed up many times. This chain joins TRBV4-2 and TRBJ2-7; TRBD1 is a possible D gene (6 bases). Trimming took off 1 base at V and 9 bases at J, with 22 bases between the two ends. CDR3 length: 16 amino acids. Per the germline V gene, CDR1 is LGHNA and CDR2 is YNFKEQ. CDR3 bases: TGTGCCAGCAGCCAAGGCGACCGGGACAATCGGTTTCGGCAGTACTTC. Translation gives CASSQGDRDNRFRQYF.